This TCR beta chain stems from a study of blood T cell repertoires in COVID-19. Method: immunoSEQ multiplex PCR; TCRdb's copy keeps in-frame clones and lacks some. The table has roughly 140,000 clones, more than 75% seen once. Trimming left V 11 bases short and J 5 bases short, with 13 bases between. This CDR3 has 12 amino acids. Sequencing was done on a sample of peripheral blood. This chain links TRBV12-3 or TRBV12-4 with TRBJ1-5; perhaps TRBD1 as D (5 bases). The origin of this receptor is a woman older than 75 with acute or convalescent COVID-19. CDR3 region: CAASTGHQPQHF. In nucleotides, the CDR3 is TGTGCCGCAAGCACAGGCCATCAGCCCCAGCATTTT.